The 30 T cell receptor beta chains reported below all come from one sample, sequenced in a study of blood T cell repertoires in COVID-19. Data came from immunoSEQ multiplex PCR; TCRdb stores just in-frame clones and leaves some out. The sample carries about 180,000 clones, around 80% recorded once. Sequencing was performed on peripheral blood. The receptor set was obtained from a man between 65 and 85 years old with active or convalescent COVID-19.

This clone came up a few times. J is TRBJ2-5 and V is TRBV9; possibly TRBD1 for D (6 bases). The CDR3 loop spans 15 amino acids. The germline V gene has CDR1 SGDLS and CDR2 YYNGEE. The V end lost 4 bases, the J end lost 3 bases, and 16 bases lay between the germline ends. CDR3 DNA: TGTGCCAGCAGCAAATCCGGGACAACGGAAGAGACCCAGTACTTC. Encoded protein: CASSKSGTTEETQYF.

This chain joins TRBV3-1 (or the pseudogene TRBV3-2) and TRBJ1-3, with D possibly TRBD1 on 6 matching bases. With 2 bases removed from V and 2 bases from J, the gap between germline ends came to 7 bases. The germline V gene has CDR1 LGHDT and CDR2 YNNKEL (reference sequence). The CDR3 sequence is 14 residues long. The CDR3 here is CASSQQGTGNTIYF. CDR3 DNA sequence: TGTGCCAGCAGCCAACAGGGGACTGGAAACACCATATATTTT.

In this sample, this clone turned up a few times. The V gene is TRBV4-1, the J gene TRBJ2-3; 7 bases map to TRBD1. Germline assignment: CDR1 MGHRA and CDR2 YSYEKL. The CDR3 extends over 18 amino acids. Trimming took 0 bases from V and 5 from J; bases not matched to a gene: 14. The CDR3 region has the DNA TGCGCCAGCAGCCAAGATAAGGCGAGACAGGGTGGAATAGATACGCAGTATTTT. Protein sequence: CASSQDKARQGGIDTQYF.

The chain couples TRBV20-1 to TRBJ2-5, with 8 bases that match TRBD2. V lost 3 bases and J lost 2; bases outside the gene matches: 8. The CDR3 loop spans 15 amino acids. CDR1 is DFQATT, CDR2 SNEGSKA, per germline (reference sequence). Here the CDR3 DNA reads TGCAGTGCTAGTCGTAGCGGGGCTATACAAGAGACCCAGTACTTC. This sequence encodes CSASRSGAIQETQYF.

The V and J genes are TRBV2 and TRBJ1-2, with TRBD1 identical over 8 bases. The germline gives CDR1 SNHLY, CDR2 FYNNEI. With V trimmed by 2 bases and J by 2 bases, 4 bases remained unmatched. The CDR3 is 15 residues long. The CDR3 sequence: CASSEKRDRNYGYTF. CDR3 bases: TGTGCCAGCAGTGAAAAAAGGGACAGGAACTATGGCTACACCTTC.

This clone was detected once. The chain combines TRBV10-3 with TRBJ1-1; D is unclear. Germline CDR1 is ENHRY and CDR2 is SYGVKD. This CDR3 spans 13 amino acids. The V end was cut by 0 bases, the J end by 5 bases, with 7 bases between. CDR3: CAISESTGTEAFF. For the CDR3, the DNA is TGTGCCATCAGTGAGTCGACGGGGACTGAAGCTTTCTTT.

The rearrangement uses TRBV9 and TRBJ2-5; no reliable D call. V lost 0 bases, J lost 0 bases, and 6 bases lay in between. This CDR3 has 14 residues. Germline V gene lookup returns CDR1 SGDLS and CDR2 YYNGEE. This CDR3 reads CASSVAGYQETQYF. In DNA form, the CDR3 reads TGTGCCAGCAGCGTAGCAGGTTACCAAGAGACCCAGTACTTC.

The V and J genes are TRBV29-1 and TRBJ1-2, with D possibly TRBD1 on 6 matching bases. This CDR3 contains 12 residues. The germline V gene has CDR1 SQVTM and CDR2 ANQGSEA. The V end was cut by 3 bases, the J end by 5 bases, with 10 bases between. CDR3 in DNA: TGCAGCGTTGAGAGGGGGTTTTATGGCTACACCTTC. Its translation is CSVERGFYGYTF.

Only a few counts were recorded for this clone. The V gene is TRBV6-6, the J gene TRBJ2-7, with TRBD1 identical over 8 bases. Per germline, CDR1 MNHNY and CDR2 SVGAGI (reference sequence). The CDR3 loop spans 14 amino acids. V lost 8 bases, J lost 2 bases, and 8 bases stayed unmatched. The chain's CDR3 is CASVPTGVAYEQYF. CDR3 DNA sequence: TGTGCCAGCGTTCCGACAGGGGTGGCCTACGAGCAGTACTTC.

The chain links TRBV3-1 (or the pseudogene TRBV3-2) to TRBJ2-5; weak D call: TRBD2 (6 bases). Trimming shortened V by 0 bases and J by 3 bases, and 14 bases separated the two germline ends. The CDR3 consists of 16 residues. The germline V gene has CDR1 LGHDT and CDR2 YNNKEL (reference sequence). The CDR3: CASSQEEGLVKETQYF. For the CDR3, the DNA is TGTGCCAGCAGCCAAGAGGAGGGGCTAGTTAAAGAGACCCAGTACTTC.

The chain combines TRBV20-1 with TRBJ1-2, with TRBD1 matching 8 bases. Germline trimming cut 3 bases from V and 4 bases from J; bases unmatched to any gene: 7. The CDR3 spans 14 residues. CDR1 is DFQATT and CDR2 is SNEGSKA in the germline V gene (reference sequence). The CDR3: CSASTQGAGYGYTF. The DNA for the CDR3 is TGCAGTGCTAGTACCCAGGGGGCAGGCTATGGCTACACCTTC.

The V gene is TRBV7-8, the J gene TRBJ2-5; a weak D match, TRBD2 (6 bases). The V and J ends lost 5 bases and 0 bases respectively, with 19 bases between them. This CDR3 comprises 17 residues. Germline CDR1 is SGHVS and CDR2 is FQNEAQ. The CDR3 spells CASSPHKSGLHQETQYF. The CDR3 nucleotides read TGTGCCAGCAGCCCACACAAAAGCGGGCTACACCAAGAGACCCAGTACTTC.

In its sample, this clone was seen a few times. This chain uses TRBV10-3 with TRBJ1-2; D is unresolved. This CDR3 is built from 14 residues. The V end lost 5 bases, the J end lost 7 bases, and 17 bases lay between the germline ends. Germline V CDR1 and CDR2: ENHRY, SYGVKD. The CDR3 DNA reads TGTGCCATCAGTAGCGGTTCAATTAAGGGTGGCTACACCTTC. As protein: CAISSGSIKGGYTF.

This chain uses TRBV6-5 with TRBJ2-1; maybe TRBD1 (6 bases). CDR1 is MNHEY and CDR2 is SVGAGI in the germline V gene. The CDR3 sequence is 15 residues long. The V gene lost 2 bases and the J gene lost 9 bases, with 17 bases spanning the gap. The CDR3 coding sequence is TGTGCCAGCAGTTACATAGACAGGTCCTCGGGTGAGCAGTTCTTC. It translates to CASSYIDRSSGEQFF.

This clone was counted only a few times. V usage is TRBV2 and J usage is TRBJ2-3; D gene ambiguous. From germline, CDR1 is SNHLY and CDR2 FYNNEI. Trimming took 7 bases from V and 0 from J, leaving 5 bases between them. The CDR3 spans 12 residues. The CDR3 sequence is CASKTSTDTQYF. DNA of the CDR3: TGTGCCAGCAAGACTAGCACAGATACGCAGTATTTT. The complete variable domain, with remaining parts taken from reference TRBV2 and TRBJ2-3, reads EPEVTQTPSHQVTQMGQEVILRCVPISNHLYFYWYRQILGQKVEFLVSFYNNEISEKSEIFDDQFSVERPDGSNFTLKIRSTKLEDSAMYFCASKTSTDTQYFGPGTRLTVL.

This clone was picked up a small number of times. This chain connects TRBV4-3 to TRBJ2-2; TRBD2 might be the D (6 bases). V was cut by 0 bases and J by 5 bases, with 19 bases left in between. There are 18 residues in the CDR3. CDR1 and CDR2 (germline): LGHNA, YSLEER. The chain's CDR3 is CASSQELTSSLATGELFF. Written as DNA, the CDR3 is TGCGCCAGCAGCCAAGAATTGACCTCCTCCCTAGCGACCGGGGAGCTGTTTTTT.

The J gene is TRBJ1-5, the V gene TRBV19; D may be TRBD1 (5 bases). V lost 3 bases, J lost 2 bases, and 8 bases lay in between. The CDR3 totals 14 residues. Germline assignment: CDR1 LNHDA and CDR2 SQIVND (reference sequence). The CDR3 loop reads CASSIRGGNQPQHF. CDR3 sequence (DNA): TGTGCCAGTAGTATTCGGGGGGGCAATCAGCCCCAGCATTTT.

The rearrangement uses TRBV7-6 and TRBJ2-1; TRBD2 matches at 11 bases. CDR3 size: 16 residues. V shed 3 bases and J 2 bases; nucleotides not matched to a gene: 3. Germline loops: CDR1 SGHVS, CDR2 FNYEAQ. DNA for the CDR3: TGTGCCAGCAGCTTCCTTAGCGGGAGGGCCTACAATGAGCAGTTCTTC. Translating gives CASSFLSGRAYNEQFF.

As regards this clone: At one end the junction does not follow the germline gene, possibly because of a read error. The chain is built from TRBV30 and TRBJ2-2; tentative D call: TRBD2 (7 bases). Germline V lookup: CDR1 GTSNPN, CDR2 SVGIG (reference sequence). The CDR3 sequence is 12 residues long. CDR3 amino acids: CAGRGGTGELFF. In DNA, the CDR3 is TGTGCCGGGAGGGGGGGGACCGGGGAGCTGTTTTTT.

The rearrangement uses TRBV7-9 and TRBJ1-2; unclear D gene. Trimming took 5 bases from V and 0 from J, leaving 4 bases between them. The CDR3 sequence is 12 residues long. Germline-derived CDR1 and CDR2 are SEHNR and FQNEAQ (reference sequence). The CDR3 is CASSTANYGYTF. CDR3 nucleotides: TGTGCCAGCAGCACGGCTAACTATGGCTACACCTTC.

The chain recombines TRBV19 with TRBJ1-5, with 7 bases matching TRBD1. The germline gives CDR1 LNHDA, CDR2 SQIVND (reference sequence). The V and J ends lost 9 bases and 4 bases, in that order; junction bases with no gene match: 9. The CDR3 contains 14 residues. The CDR3 DNA reads as TGTGCCAGCCTACCCGGGGACAGAAATCAGCCCCAGCATTTT. Translating it yields CASLPGDRNQPQHF.

This rearrangement joins TRBV6-1 to TRBJ2-7; 8 nucleotides line up with TRBD1. The CDR3 loop spans 15 amino acids. The germline gives CDR1 MNHNS, CDR2 SASEGT. V lost 5 bases to trimming and J lost 6 bases; unmatched junction nucleotides: 12. The CDR3 bases are TGTGCCAGCAGTTCCTACGGGACAGGCCAGGGCGAGCAGTACTTC. It encodes CASSSYGTGQGEQYF.

The V and J genes are TRBV18 and TRBJ1-3; 8 nucleotides match TRBD1. V shed 3 bases, J shed 3 bases, and the junction held 1 base outside the gene matches. There are 14 residues in the CDR3. CDR1 and CDR2 (germline): KGHSH, LQKENI. In nucleotides, the CDR3 is TGTGCCAGCTCACCGGGACAGGATGGAAACACCATATATTTT. Its translation: CASSPGQDGNTIYF.

J is TRBJ1-6 and V is TRBV2, with 9 bases aligning to TRBD1. The germline gives CDR1 SNHLY, CDR2 FYNNEI. CDR3 length equals 14 residues. V shed 6 bases, J shed 7 bases, and the junction held 4 bases outside the gene matches. Here the CDR3 DNA reads TGTGCCAGCAGAACCGGGACAGGGAATTCACCCCTCCACTTT. Amino acids: CASRTGTGNSPLHF.

The chain carries TRBV6-5 and TRBJ2-1, with D possibly TRBD2 on 5 matching bases. CDR3 size: 14 residues. Between the trimmed V and J ends, which lost 7 bases and 14 bases, there was a span of 24 bases. From germline, CDR1 is MNHEY and CDR2 SVGAGI. CDR3 amino acids: CASTKGNGFGEKFF. CDR3 DNA: TGTGCCAGCACCAAGGGAAACGGGTTTGGGGAGAAGTTCTTC.

The gene calls are TRBV21-1 and TRBJ1-6; the tabulated D call, TRBD1, remains unverified against the DNA. TRBV21-1 is assigned pseudogene status. This CDR3 comprises 12 residues. The CDR3 sequence is CASSYSNSPLHF. The CDR3 DNA is TGTGCCAGCAGCTACAGTAATTCACCCCTCCACTTT.

This chain uses TRBV3-1 (or the pseudogene TRBV3-2) with TRBJ2-1; TRBD2 agrees at 12 bases. Germline values: CDR1 LGHDT, CDR2 YNNKEL (reference sequence). CDR3 length equals 22 residues. The J segment lost 2 bases and the V segment lost 10 bases, leaving 27 bases of the junction unmatched. The CDR3 is CAIRRQKKNQTGLAGAYNEQFF. The CDR3 DNA reads TGTGCCATCCGAAGGCAGAAAAAAAATCAAACGGGACTAGCGGGCGCCTACAATGAGCAGTTCTTC.

A single count supports this clone. V and J are TRBV5-6 and TRBJ2-7; 9 bases map to TRBD1. The CDR3 loop spans 16 amino acids. The V gene end was trimmed by 1 base and the J gene end by 1 base; junction bases not matched to a gene: 6. The germline V gene has CDR1 SGHDT and CDR2 YYEEEE. The CDR3 region is CASSLPGTGFSYEQYF. The CDR3 DNA reads TGTGCCAGCAGCTTGCCGGGGACAGGGTTTTCCTACGAGCAGTACTTC.

The chain is built from TRBV28 and TRBJ2-5; D may be TRBD2 (6 bases). The CDR3 contains 13 residues. Germline CDR1 is MDHEN and CDR2 is SYDVKM. V shed 3 bases and J shed 5 bases, with 10 bases lying between them. CDR3 loop: CASSFGGRETQYF. The CDR3 DNA is TGTGCCAGCAGTTTTGGTGGGAGGGAGACCCAGTACTTC.

The chain joins TRBV29-1 to TRBJ1-1; the D gene is possibly TRBD1 (6 bases). Germline V gene sequence: CDR1 SQVTM, CDR2 ANQGSEA. There are 13 residues in the CDR3. V lost 3 bases and J 8 bases, leaving 16 bases between the germline ends. The CDR3 is CSVEGTPIKEAFF. CDR3 nucleotides: TGCAGCGTTGAGGGGACACCCATCAAGGAAGCTTTCTTT.